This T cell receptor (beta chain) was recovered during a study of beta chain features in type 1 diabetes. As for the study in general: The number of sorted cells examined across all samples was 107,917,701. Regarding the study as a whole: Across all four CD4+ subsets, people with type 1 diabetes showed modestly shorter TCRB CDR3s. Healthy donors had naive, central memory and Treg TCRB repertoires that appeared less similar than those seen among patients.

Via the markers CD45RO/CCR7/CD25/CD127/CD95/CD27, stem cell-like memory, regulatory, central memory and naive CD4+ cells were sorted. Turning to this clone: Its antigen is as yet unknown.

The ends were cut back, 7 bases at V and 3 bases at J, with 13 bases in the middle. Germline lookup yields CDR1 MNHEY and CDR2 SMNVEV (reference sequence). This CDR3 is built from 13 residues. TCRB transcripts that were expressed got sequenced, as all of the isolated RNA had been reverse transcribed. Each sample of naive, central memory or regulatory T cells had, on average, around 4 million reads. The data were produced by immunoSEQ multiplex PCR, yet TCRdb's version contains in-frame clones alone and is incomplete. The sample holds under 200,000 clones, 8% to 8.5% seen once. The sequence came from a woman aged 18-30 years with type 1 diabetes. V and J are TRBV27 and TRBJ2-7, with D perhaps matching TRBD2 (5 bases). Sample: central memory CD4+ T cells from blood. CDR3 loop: CASTGELGYEQYF. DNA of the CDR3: TGTGCCAGCACCGGGGAATTAGGCTACGAGCAGTACTTC.